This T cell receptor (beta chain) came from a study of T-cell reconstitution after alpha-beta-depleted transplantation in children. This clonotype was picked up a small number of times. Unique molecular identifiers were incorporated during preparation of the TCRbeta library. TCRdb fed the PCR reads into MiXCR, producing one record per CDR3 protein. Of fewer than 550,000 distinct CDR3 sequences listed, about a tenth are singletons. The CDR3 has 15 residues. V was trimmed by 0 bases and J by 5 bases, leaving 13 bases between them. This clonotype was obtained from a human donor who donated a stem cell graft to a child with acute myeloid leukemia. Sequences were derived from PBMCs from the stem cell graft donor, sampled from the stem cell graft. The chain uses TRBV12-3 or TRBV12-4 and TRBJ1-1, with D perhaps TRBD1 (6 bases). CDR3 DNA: TGTGCCAGCAGTTTAGCTTGGGGGGCGAGAACTGAAGCTTTCTTT. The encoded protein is CASSLAWGARTEAFF.